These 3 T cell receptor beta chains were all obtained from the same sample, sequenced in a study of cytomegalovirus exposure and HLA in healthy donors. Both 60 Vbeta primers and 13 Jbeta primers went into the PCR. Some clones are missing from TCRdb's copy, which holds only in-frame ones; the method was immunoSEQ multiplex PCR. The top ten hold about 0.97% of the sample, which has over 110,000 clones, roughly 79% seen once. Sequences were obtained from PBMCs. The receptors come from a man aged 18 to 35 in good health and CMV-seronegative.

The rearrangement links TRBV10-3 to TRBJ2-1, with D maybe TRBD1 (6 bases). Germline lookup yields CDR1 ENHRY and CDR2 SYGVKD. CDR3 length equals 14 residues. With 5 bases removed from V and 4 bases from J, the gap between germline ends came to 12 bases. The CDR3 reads CAISPLQGYNEQFF. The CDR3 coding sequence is TGTGCCATCAGTCCTTTGCAGGGGTACAATGAGCAGTTCTTC.

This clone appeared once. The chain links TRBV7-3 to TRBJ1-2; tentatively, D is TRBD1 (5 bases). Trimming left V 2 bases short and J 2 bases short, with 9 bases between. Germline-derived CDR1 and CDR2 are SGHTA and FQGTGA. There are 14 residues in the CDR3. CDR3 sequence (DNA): TGTGCCAGCAGCTTAGTCCCAGGGAACTATGGCTACACCTTC. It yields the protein CASSLVPGNYGYTF.

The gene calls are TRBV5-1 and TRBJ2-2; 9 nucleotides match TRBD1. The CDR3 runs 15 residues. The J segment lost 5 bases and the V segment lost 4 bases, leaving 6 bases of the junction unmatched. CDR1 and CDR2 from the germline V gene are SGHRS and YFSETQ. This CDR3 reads CASSIDRGVTGELFF. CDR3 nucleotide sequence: TGCGCCAGCAGCATTGACAGGGGGGTTACCGGGGAGCTGTTTTTT.